The sequence of this TCR beta chain was determined in a study of immune evolution from preneoplasia to lung adenocarcinoma. To note about this clone: The junction departs from germline at one end; a sequencing error may be responsible.

This CDR3 region has 8 residues. Germline V gives CDR1 SGHNT, CDR2 YENEEA. Patient tissue came from resections in Japan or China, 2014–2017. The method was immunoSEQ multiplex PCR; TCRdb's version includes in-frame clones alone and lacks a portion of them. Here the sample spans 4,300 or so clones, less than 85% being singletons. The clonotype was recovered from a person aged 55-80 years with lung adenocarcinoma. Specimen: FFPE adjacent normal lung tissue. This chain links TRBV11-3 with TRBJ1-1; maybe TRBD1 (6 bases). The CDR3 region is CATQDRPF. The CDR3 DNA sequence: TGTGCCACACAAGACAGGCCCTTT.